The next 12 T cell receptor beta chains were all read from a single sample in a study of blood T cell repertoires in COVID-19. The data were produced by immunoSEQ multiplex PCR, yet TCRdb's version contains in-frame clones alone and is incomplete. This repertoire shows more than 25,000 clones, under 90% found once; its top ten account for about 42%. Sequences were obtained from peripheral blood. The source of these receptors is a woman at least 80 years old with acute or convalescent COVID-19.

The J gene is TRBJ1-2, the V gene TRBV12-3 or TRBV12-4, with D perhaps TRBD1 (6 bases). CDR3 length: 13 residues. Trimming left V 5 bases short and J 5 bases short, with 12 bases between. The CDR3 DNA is TGTGCCAGCAGTCCCGACAGGTTTTATGGCTACACCTTC. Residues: CASSPDRFYGYTF.

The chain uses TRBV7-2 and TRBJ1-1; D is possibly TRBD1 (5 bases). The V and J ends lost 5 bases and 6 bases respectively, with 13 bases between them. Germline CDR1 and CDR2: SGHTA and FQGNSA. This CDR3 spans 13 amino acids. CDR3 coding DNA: TGTGCCAGCAGCCAGACAGTCAACGCTGAAGCTTTCTTT. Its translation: CASSQTVNAEAFF.

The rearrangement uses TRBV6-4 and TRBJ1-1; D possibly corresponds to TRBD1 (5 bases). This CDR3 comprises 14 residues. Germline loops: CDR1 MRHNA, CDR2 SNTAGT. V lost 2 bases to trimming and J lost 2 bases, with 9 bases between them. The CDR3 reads CASSDGHKNTEAFF. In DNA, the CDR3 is TGTGCCAGCAGTGACGGACACAAAAACACTGAAGCTTTCTTT.

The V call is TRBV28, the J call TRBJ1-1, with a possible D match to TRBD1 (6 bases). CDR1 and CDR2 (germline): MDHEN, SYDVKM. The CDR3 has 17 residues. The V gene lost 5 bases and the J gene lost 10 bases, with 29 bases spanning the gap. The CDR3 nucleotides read TGTGCCAGCAGTCTCATCCCTACTCCGACAGGTCCAAGAGGAGCTTTCTTT. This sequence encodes CASSLIPTPTGPRGAFF.

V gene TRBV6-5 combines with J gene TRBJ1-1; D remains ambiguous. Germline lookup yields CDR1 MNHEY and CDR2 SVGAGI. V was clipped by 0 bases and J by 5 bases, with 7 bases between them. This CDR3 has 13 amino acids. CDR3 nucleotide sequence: TGTGCCAGCAGTTACTCGGAGGGAACTGAAGCTTTCTTT. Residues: CASSYSEGTEAFF.

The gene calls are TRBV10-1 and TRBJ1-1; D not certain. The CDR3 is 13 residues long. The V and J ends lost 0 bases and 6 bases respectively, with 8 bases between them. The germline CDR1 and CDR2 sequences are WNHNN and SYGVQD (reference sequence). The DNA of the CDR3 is TGCGCCAGCAGTGAGTCAGGAGTCGCTGAAGCTTTCTTT. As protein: CASSESGVAEAFF.

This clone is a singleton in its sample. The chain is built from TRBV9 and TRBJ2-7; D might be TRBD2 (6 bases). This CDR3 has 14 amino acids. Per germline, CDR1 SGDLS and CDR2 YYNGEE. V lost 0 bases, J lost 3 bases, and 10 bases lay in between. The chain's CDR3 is CASSVAGSNYEQYF. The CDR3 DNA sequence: TGTGCCAGCAGCGTAGCCGGGAGTAACTACGAGCAGTACTTC. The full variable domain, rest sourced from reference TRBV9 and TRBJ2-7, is DSGVTQTPKHLITATGQRVTLRCSPRSGDLSVYWYQQSLDQGLQFLIQYYNGEERAKGNILERFSAQQFPDLHSELNLSSLELGDSALYFCASSVAGSNYEQYFGPGTRLTVT.

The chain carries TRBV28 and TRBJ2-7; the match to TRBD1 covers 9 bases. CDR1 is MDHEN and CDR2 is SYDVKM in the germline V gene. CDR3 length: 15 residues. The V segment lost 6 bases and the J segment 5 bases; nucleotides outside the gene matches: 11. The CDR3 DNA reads TGTGCCAGCAGCTTCCGGGACAGGGCACCCCACGAGCAGTACTTC. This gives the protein CASSFRDRAPHEQYF.

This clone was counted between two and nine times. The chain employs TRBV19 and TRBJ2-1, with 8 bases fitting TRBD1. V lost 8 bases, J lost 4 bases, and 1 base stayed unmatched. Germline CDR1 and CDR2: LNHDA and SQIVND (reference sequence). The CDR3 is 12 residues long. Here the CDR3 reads CASRQGYNEQFF. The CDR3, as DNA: TGTGCCAGTCGACAGGGGTACAATGAGCAGTTCTTC.

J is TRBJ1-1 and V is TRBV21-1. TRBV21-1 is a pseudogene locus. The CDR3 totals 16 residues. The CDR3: CASSGSPSGVETEAFF. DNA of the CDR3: TGTGCCAGCAGCGGATCTCCCTCGGGGGTGGAAACTGAAGCTTTCTTT.

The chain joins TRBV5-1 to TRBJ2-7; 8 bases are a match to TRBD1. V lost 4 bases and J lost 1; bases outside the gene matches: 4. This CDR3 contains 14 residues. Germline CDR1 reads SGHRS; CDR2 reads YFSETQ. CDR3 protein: CASSPGTGSYEQYF. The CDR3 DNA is TGCGCCAGCAGCCCAGGGACAGGTTCCTACGAGCAGTACTTC.

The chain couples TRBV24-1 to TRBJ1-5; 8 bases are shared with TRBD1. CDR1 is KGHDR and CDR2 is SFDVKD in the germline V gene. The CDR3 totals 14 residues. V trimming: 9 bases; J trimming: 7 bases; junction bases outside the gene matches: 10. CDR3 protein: CATSPDRDNQPQHF. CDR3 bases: TGTGCCACCTCCCCGGACAGGGACAACCAGCCCCAGCATTTT.